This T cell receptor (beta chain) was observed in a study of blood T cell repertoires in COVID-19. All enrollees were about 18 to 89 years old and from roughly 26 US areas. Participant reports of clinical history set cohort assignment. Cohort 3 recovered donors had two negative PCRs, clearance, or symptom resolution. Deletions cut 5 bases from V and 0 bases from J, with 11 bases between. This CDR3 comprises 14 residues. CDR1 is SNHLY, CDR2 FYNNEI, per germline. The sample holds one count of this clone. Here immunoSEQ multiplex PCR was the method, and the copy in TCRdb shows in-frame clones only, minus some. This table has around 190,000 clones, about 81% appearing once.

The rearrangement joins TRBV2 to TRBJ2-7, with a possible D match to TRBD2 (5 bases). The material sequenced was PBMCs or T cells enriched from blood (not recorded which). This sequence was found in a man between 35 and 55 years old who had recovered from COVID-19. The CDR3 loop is CASSSRTSSYEQYF. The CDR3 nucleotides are TGTGCCAGCAGTTCGCGTACTAGCTCCTACGAGCAGTACTTC.